This TCR beta chain emerged from a study of regulatory T cells in long-lasting Graves disease. Overall study findings and caveats: Patients with persistent Graves' had lower TCR diversity than newly diagnosed patients.

This clonotype was seen only a few times. Its specificity is unknown. Stated time point: newly diagnosed GD, antithyroid drugs for less than 3 months. Preparation of the TCR library used RNA extracted from PBMCs. This CDR3 comprises 18 residues. V shed 0 bases and J shed 4 bases, with 20 bases lying between them. Looked up from germline, CDR1 is SGHRS and CDR2 is YFSETQ. TCR beta libraries were built with iRepertoire HTBI primers and Arm-PCR of CDR3 regions. In TCRdb, the multiplex PCR reads were re-called with MiXCR into one record per CDR3 protein. The table records over 500,000 distinct CDR3 sequences, roughly a sixth of them present only once. The same sample was also used in a study of T cells in Graves' hyperthyroidism and ophthalmopathy. That report adds: Not enrolled were patients with uncontrolled infection, other autoimmune disease, pregnancy or lactation. Blood also held most thyroid clonotypes expanded beyond 0.001. In the analysis, a 13 V-J model separated ophthalmopathy from stable hyperthyroidism.

Sequenced material: peripheral blood mononuclear cells (PBMCs), taken at new diagnosis, from a patient treated with antithyroid drugs. V usage is TRBV5-1 and J usage is TRBJ1-3; D remains ambiguous. This clonotype originated in a man between 18 and 29 years old with Graves disease. Here the CDR3 DNA reads TGCGCCAGCAGCTTGGGTCCGGGAGGAACTCTTCTCGGAAACACCATATATTTT. The encoded protein is CASSLGPGGTLLGNTIYF.